The present TCR beta chain was sequenced within a study of molecular identifiers for immune sequencing clone quantification. On the study more broadly: The replicates split RNA from roughly 20,000 or 100,000 naive CD8 cells five ways and sequenced four.

This clonotype was seen a handful of times. The antigen is undetermined. V was clipped by 4 bases and J by 8 bases; unmatched bases: 25. This CDR3 comprises 21 residues. The germline V gene encodes CDR1 LGHNA and CDR2 YSLEER. Regarding the study as a whole: Identical barcode-sharing TCR molecules could lead to underestimated sizes for highly expanded clones. Over 98% of effector molecules, but under 1% in naive cells, were held by clones with more than 20 RNA copies.

Making the bulk TCR libraries relied on previously described methods and listed TCR primers. TCRdb analysed the PCR reads with MiXCR anew, one entry per CDR3 protein. The sample consists of approximately 320,000 distinct CDR3 sequences, roughly 24% of them appearing once. This receptor was obtained from a human donor in good health. Some libraries in this study had Jurkat cell RNA spiked in. The chain joins TRBV4-3 to TRBJ2-1; 11 bases are shared with TRBD2. Sequencing was performed on naive CD8+ T cells from blood, with Jurkat cell RNA spiked in. Indicated subset: FACS-sorted CD8+CD4-CCR7+CD45RA+ naive T cells. The CDR3 sequence: CASSPKLYPSGGTQSVDEQFF. CDR3 DNA sequence: TGCGCCAGCAGCCCCAAGCTGTATCCTAGCGGGGGGACACAGTCGGTCGATGAGCAGTTCTTC.